These 16 T cell receptor beta chains came from one sample sequenced in a study of regulatory T cells in long-lasting Graves disease. Documented time point: newly diagnosed GD, antithyroid drugs for less than 3 months. Isolated PBMC RNA provided the starting material for the TCR library. The authors built TCR beta libraries using iRepertoire HTBI primers and Arm-PCR of CDR3 regions. MiXCR, applied by TCRdb to the multiplex PCR reads, yields one record per CDR3 protein. The sample yields approximately 310,000 distinct CDR3 sequences, over 15% seen once. Sequenced here: peripheral blood mononuclear cells (PBMCs), sampled at new diagnosis, from a patient treated with antithyroid drugs. These receptors came from a female donor with Graves disease.

The chain carries TRBV29-1 and TRBJ1-2; D ambiguous. Germline CDR1 SQVTM, CDR2 ANQGSEA. V lost 6 bases, J lost 4 bases, and 42 bases lay in between. The CDR3 loop spans 22 amino acids. The CDR3 coding sequence is TGCAGCGTGCCTAACCCCACGGGAGGGAAGTTTGGCTCTCCGGAGTGGCTCTATGGCTACACCTTC. This encodes CSVPNPTGGKFGSPEWLYGYTF.

This clonotype was detected ten times or more. This sequence joins TRBV12-3 or TRBV12-4 and TRBJ2-7; no definite D call. Trimming left V 1 base short and J 3 bases short, with 13 bases between. The CDR3 length is 15 residues. For the CDR3, the DNA is TGTGCCAGCAGTTTAGAGGAGACGGTTCTCTACGAGCAGTACTTC. It specifies CASSLEETVLYEQYF.

This clonotype occurred a few times. V is TRBV6-5 and J is TRBJ1-1, with unresolved D. Germline values: CDR1 MNHEY, CDR2 SVGAGI. The CDR3 runs to 16 residues. V was pared by 0 bases and J by 4 bases, with 15 bases between. The CDR3 DNA reads TGTGCCAGCAGTTACTCGACGGGCGCGCGGGGCACTGAAGCTTTCTTT. Amino acid sequence: CASSYSTGARGTEAFF.

This clonotype was seen ten or more times. The chain employs TRBV6-1 and TRBJ2-3; D is unresolved. V was cut by 7 bases and J by 1 base, with 9 bases left in between. The germline V gene has CDR1 MNHNS and CDR2 SASEGT. The CDR3 runs to 13 residues. CDR3 in amino acids: CASIKTGTDTQYF. Written as DNA, the CDR3 is TGTGCCAGCATAAAAACGGGCACAGATACGCAGTATTTT.

This clonotype was seen many times. The chain links TRBV18 to TRBJ2-5; 7 bases align to TRBD2. This CDR3 has 14 residues. The germline CDR1 and CDR2 sequences are KGHSH and LQKENI. Trimming cost V 0 bases and J 3 bases; bases outside gene matches: 1. CDR3 DNA: TGTGCCAGCTCACCACCGACTAGCAAAGAGACCCAGTACTTC. Protein: CASSPPTSKETQYF. The variable domain in full, completed from reference TRBV18 and TRBJ2-5, reads NAGVMQNPRHLVRRRGQEARLRCSPMKGHSHVYWYRQLPEEGLKFMVYLQKENIIDESGMPKERFSAEFPKEGPSILRIQQVVRGDSAAYFCASSPPTSKETQYFGPGTRLLVL.

This clonotype appeared a few times. A much larger clone differs from this one at a single base, so this may be a read error. The V gene is TRBV20-1, the J gene TRBJ1-6; 9 bases fit TRBD1. The germline gives CDR1 DFQATT, CDR2 SNEGSKA (reference sequence). The CDR3 length is 13 residues. The CDR3 sequence: CSVPGQGGSPLHF. DNA of the CDR3: TGCAGCGTTCCGGGACAGGGTGGATCACCCCTCCACTTT.

Many counts were recorded for this clonotype. CDR3 protein: CASTRGRGYNEQFF. For the CDR3, the DNA is TGTGCCAGCACTCGGGGGAGAGGTTACAATGAGCAGTTCTTC. This chain uses TRBV28 with TRBJ2-1; TRBD2 is a possible D gene (6 bases). The CDR3 length is 14 residues. Trimming took 7 bases from V and 4 from J, leaving 14 bases between them. CDR1 is MDHEN, CDR2 SYDVKM, per germline.

This clonotype came up many times. This sequence joins TRBV2 and TRBJ2-7, with 8 bases aligning to TRBD2. The CDR3 is made up of 14 amino acids. The trim removed 3 bases at V and 5 bases at J, leaving 6 bases unmatched. Per the germline V gene, CDR1 is SNHLY and CDR2 is FYNNEI. The CDR3, as DNA: TGTGCCAGCAGTGAGGGGACTAGTAAGCACGAGCAGTACTTC. Amino acid sequence: CASSEGTSKHEQYF.

This clonotype was observed at least ten times. The V call is TRBV27, the J call TRBJ2-7; D may be TRBD2 (5 bases). Germline loops: CDR1 MNHEY, CDR2 SMNVEV (reference sequence). V lost 6 bases and J 3 bases, leaving 6 bases between the germline ends. This CDR3 is built from 11 residues. The DNA for the CDR3 is TGTGCCAGCAGCGACTACTACGAGCAGTACTTC. This sequence encodes CASSDYYEQYF.

Only one count was recorded for this clonotype. The chain links TRBV7-2 to TRBJ1-2; D is perhaps TRBD1 (6 bases). V shed 2 bases and J shed 8 bases, with 9 bases lying between them. This CDR3 region has 12 residues. CDR1 and CDR2 (germline): SGHTA, FQGNSA. The CDR3 DNA reads as TGTGCCAGCAGCTTACGCGGACAGGGCTACACCTTC. It yields the protein CASSLRGQGYTF.

This clonotype came up many times. The genes are TRBV2 and TRBJ2-3; maybe TRBD1 (6 bases). Trimming stripped 3 bases from V and 2 bases from J, with 9 bases between. Germline CDR1 and CDR2: SNHLY and FYNNEI. The CDR3 is 14 residues long. Here the CDR3 reads CASSETGHTDTQYF. As DNA, the CDR3 is TGTGCCAGCAGTGAGACGGGACACACAGATACGCAGTATTTT.

Only a few counts were recorded for this clonotype. The chain is built from TRBV6-1 and TRBJ1-1; a weak D match, TRBD1 (6 bases). The CDR3 contains 14 residues. Germline CDR1 MNHNS, CDR2 SASEGT. Trimming took off 6 bases at V and 5 bases at J, with 16 bases between the two ends. The CDR3 DNA reads as TGTGCCAGCAGGGGTCGGGGGGACATAACTGAAGCTTTCTTT. This sequence encodes CASRGRGDITEAFF.

This clonotype came up many times. The CDR3 reads CASSLRGAGTGELFF. The CDR3 region has the DNA TGTGCCAGCAGTTTGCGGGGTGCTGGCACCGGGGAGCTGTTTTTT. The V call is TRBV27, the J call TRBJ2-2, with D possibly matching TRBD2 (6 bases). Germline V gene data show CDR1 as MNHEY and CDR2 as SMNVEV (reference sequence). The CDR3 consists of 15 residues. Trimming shortened V by 3 bases and J by 4 bases, and 12 bases separated the two germline ends.

This clonotype was counted only a few times. The rearrangement uses TRBV10-3 and TRBJ1-1, with D perhaps matching TRBD1 (6 bases). This CDR3 contains 14 residues. The V and J ends lost 5 bases and 3 bases respectively, with 13 bases between them. From germline, CDR1 is ENHRY and CDR2 SYGVKD. The CDR3 loop is CAISRTATDTEAFF. The DNA of the CDR3 is TGTGCCATCAGTAGGACAGCAACGGACACTGAAGCTTTCTTT.

The rearrangement joins TRBV19 to TRBJ2-7, with TRBD2 matching over 10 bases. Germline trimming cut 7 bases from V and 6 bases from J; bases unmatched to any gene: 6. The CDR3 is made up of 13 amino acids. Germline V gene lookup returns CDR1 LNHDA and CDR2 SQIVND (reference sequence). The CDR3 sequence is CASKASGSAEQYF. CDR3 bases: TGTGCCAGTAAGGCTAGCGGGAGTGCCGAGCAGTACTTC.

This clonotype occurred a few times. This chain uses TRBV19 with TRBJ2-3, with D possibly matching TRBD2 (6 bases). The CDR3 runs 17 residues. V was cut by 0 bases and J by 4 bases, with 17 bases left in between. Germline V gene sequence: CDR1 LNHDA, CDR2 SQIVND (reference sequence). CDR3 sequence: CASSIDHEEGVSDTQYF. In DNA form, the CDR3 reads TGTGCCAGTAGTATAGATCACGAGGAGGGAGTTTCAGATACGCAGTATTTT.